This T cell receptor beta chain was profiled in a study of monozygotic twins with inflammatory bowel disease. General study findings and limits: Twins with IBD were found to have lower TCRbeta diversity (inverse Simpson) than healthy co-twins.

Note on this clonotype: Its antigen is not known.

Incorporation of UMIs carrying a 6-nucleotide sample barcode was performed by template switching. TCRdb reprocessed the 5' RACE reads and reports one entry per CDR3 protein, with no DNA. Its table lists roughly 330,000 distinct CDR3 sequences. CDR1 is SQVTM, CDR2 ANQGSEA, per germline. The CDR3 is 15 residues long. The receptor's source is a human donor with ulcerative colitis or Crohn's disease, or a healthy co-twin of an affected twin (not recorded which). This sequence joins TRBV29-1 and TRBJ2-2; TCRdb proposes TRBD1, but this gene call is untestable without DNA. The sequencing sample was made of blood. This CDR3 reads CSVAPQGIRTGELFF.